The 18 T cell receptor beta chains in this list originate from one sample, sequenced in a study of shared clonotypes between healthy human individuals. This table comes from immunoSEQ multiplex PCR, and its TCRdb copy is limited to in-frame clones, with some not included. The sample carries over 850,000 clones, around 82% recorded once. The material sequenced was memory CD4+ T cells from PBMCs. Subset here: CD45RA-negative fraction. The receptors here all came from a man aged 18 to 29 in good health. Some clones in this sample may be carry-over from other donors' samples.

Of note for this clone: The sample carries other DNA sequences with the same CDR3. V is TRBV20-1 and J is TRBJ2-7, with 9 bases identical to TRBD1. In germline, CDR1 is DFQATT, CDR2 SNEGSKA (reference sequence). V dropped 5 bases and J dropped 5; count of bases not matched to a gene: 1. This CDR3 region has 11 residues. CDR3 nucleotide sequence: TGCAGTGCTGACAGGGGGGACGAGCAGTACTTC. It is translated as CSADRGDEQYF.

The gene calls are TRBV7-9 and TRBJ1-4; D is undetermined. Germline assignment: CDR1 SEHNR and CDR2 FQNEAQ (reference sequence). This CDR3 is built from 15 residues. V shed 0 bases and J shed 7 bases, with 12 bases lying between them. CDR3: CASSLAVQFGEKLFF. The DNA of the CDR3 is TGTGCCAGCAGCTTAGCGGTCCAGTTCGGTGAAAAACTGTTTTTT.

This CDR3 is CASSTPTSPDTQYF. The CDR3 coding sequence is TGTGCCAGCAGTACACCGACTAGCCCAGATACGCAGTATTTT. J is TRBJ2-3 and V is TRBV5-5; 7 nucleotides align to TRBD2. The V segment lost 5 bases and the J segment 4 bases; nucleotides outside the gene matches: 7. Per the germline V gene, CDR1 is SGHKS and CDR2 is YYEKEE (reference sequence). This CDR3 is 14 amino acids long.

Only one count was recorded for this clone. This rearrangement joins TRBV29-1 to TRBJ2-1, with TRBD2 matching 9 bases. The CDR3 loop spans 17 amino acids. V shed 3 bases and J 2 bases; nucleotides not matched to a gene: 11. CDR1 and CDR2 (germline): SQVTM, ANQGSEA. For the CDR3, the DNA is TGCAGCGTTGAGGTCGAGCTAGCGGGAAGAACCTACAATGAGCAGTTCTTC. The encoded protein is CSVEVELAGRTYNEQFF.

This chain uses TRBV14 with TRBJ1-2; a weak D match, TRBD1 (6 bases). Germline lookup yields CDR1 SGHDN and CDR2 FVKESK. This CDR3 region has 16 residues. V was shortened by 4 bases and J by 4 bases, with 19 bases between the two germline ends. The CDR3 is CASSPHTGGAIYGYTF. The DNA of the CDR3 is TGTGCCAGCAGCCCGCATACGGGGGGCGCGATCTATGGCTACACCTTC.

This clone was seen ten or more times. The rearrangement joins TRBV27 to TRBJ2-2, with D unresolved. V shed 1 base and J shed 8 bases, with 8 bases lying between them. The germline gives CDR1 MNHEY, CDR2 SMNVEV (reference sequence). The CDR3 is 13 residues long. DNA of the CDR3: TGTGCCAGCAGTTTATTAATTAAGGGGGAGCTGTTTTTT. This gives the protein CASSLLIKGELFF.

This chain joins TRBV7-3 and TRBJ2-2, with D perhaps TRBD1 (6 bases). With 8 bases removed from V and 5 bases from J, the gap between germline ends came to 15 bases. CDR3 length equals 14 residues. Germline lookup yields CDR1 SGHTA and CDR2 FQGTGA. The DNA for the CDR3 is TGTGCCAGCTCTTCACAGGGTTTAACCGGGGAGCTGTTTTTT. It encodes CASSSQGLTGELFF.

The CDR3 coding sequence is TGTGCCAGCAGCAAAGTGAACGGGAGGGTTACCGGGGAGCTGTTTTTT. Translation: CASSKVNGRVTGELFF. J is TRBJ2-2 and V is TRBV21-1; the DNA was not used to check the table's D call, TRBD2. TRBV21-1 is a pseudogene segment. This CDR3 has 16 residues.

This clone was counted only a few times. Other DNA sequences in this specimen translate into the identical CDR3. This CDR3 is CAWSVVGGTEAFF. CDR3 nucleotides: TGTGCCTGGAGTGTAGTTGGGGGCACTGAAGCTTTCTTT. J is TRBJ1-1 and V is TRBV30; possible D gene TRBD1, 5 bases. The CDR3 extends over 13 amino acids. V lost 0 bases and J 4 bases, leaving 9 bases between the germline ends. The germline V gene encodes CDR1 GTSNPN and CDR2 SVGIG (reference sequence).

CDR3 DNA: TGTGCCAGCAGTGAGGAGGGGGGGAACACTGAAGCTTTCTTT. Its translation is CASSEEGGNTEAFF. The V call is TRBV2, the J call TRBJ1-1, with D possibly matching TRBD1 (6 bases). The CDR3 contains 14 residues. Germline V gene sequence: CDR1 SNHLY, CDR2 FYNNEI. Trimming took off 3 bases at V and 1 base at J, with 9 bases between the two ends.

This chain joins TRBV15 and TRBJ1-2; D gene unclear. Trimming removed 0 bases at V and 5 bases at J, with 16 bases between. CDR3 length: 16 residues. Germline CDR1 reads LNHNV; CDR2 reads YYDKDF (reference sequence). The CDR3 region is CATSRDDRGISYGYTF. CDR3 nucleotide sequence: TGTGCCACCAGCAGAGATGATCGTGGAATAAGTTATGGCTACACCTTC.

J is TRBJ1-1 and V is TRBV6-6, with D hard to call. Trimming left V 2 bases short and J 1 base short, with 14 bases between. This CDR3 spans 16 amino acids. The germline gives CDR1 MNHNY, CDR2 SVGAGI (reference sequence). CDR3 coding DNA: TGTGCCAGCAGTTACAGATCGTGGGTCCCGAACACTGAAGCTTTCTTT. Protein: CASSYRSWVPNTEAFF.

The chain recombines TRBV5-1 with TRBJ1-5; D gene ambiguous. Trimming took 0 bases from V and 1 from J, leaving 8 bases between them. Germline V gives CDR1 SGHRS, CDR2 YFSETQ. CDR3 length: 15 amino acids. CDR3 DNA sequence: TGCGCCAGCAGCTTGGAAGTGGGGAGCAATCAGCCCCAGCATTTT. This gives the protein CASSLEVGSNQPQHF.

The chain carries TRBV28 and TRBJ2-7, with D tentatively TRBD2 (5 bases). V lost 8 bases, J lost 4 bases, and 12 bases lay in between. This CDR3 region has 12 residues. Germline lookup yields CDR1 MDHEN and CDR2 SYDVKM. The CDR3 loop is CASRTSAYEQYF. The CDR3 DNA reads TGTGCCAGCCGTACTAGTGCTTACGAGCAGTACTTC.

The chain recombines TRBV6-5 with TRBJ2-2, with D uncertain. Trimming left V 7 bases short and J 1 base short, with 13 bases between. Germline CDR1 reads MNHEY; CDR2 reads SVGAGI. This CDR3 has 15 residues. The CDR3 loop reads CASKKRFLNTGELFF. The CDR3 nucleotides are TGTGCCAGCAAAAAACGATTTTTGAACACCGGGGAGCTGTTTTTT.

Comments on this clone: A read error likely explains this, since a far larger clone differs by one base. This specimen includes other DNA sequences encoding the same CDR3. This chain links TRBV11-2 with TRBJ2-3; D tentatively reads TRBD1 or TRBD2 (5 bases each). Germline V gene sequence: CDR1 SGHAT, CDR2 FQNNGV. V was clipped by 1 base and J by 3 bases, with 5 bases between them. The CDR3 sequence is 13 residues long. CDR3 loop: CASSLGGTDTQYF. The DNA for the CDR3 is TGTGCCAGCAGCTTAGGGGGGACAGATACGCAGTATTTT.

The chain uses TRBV19 and TRBJ1-4; D gene ambiguous. CDR3 length: 13 residues. The V gene lost 3 bases and the J gene lost 7 bases, with 9 bases spanning the gap. Looked up from germline, CDR1 is LNHDA and CDR2 is SQIVND (reference sequence). This chain's CDR3 is CASSIYPGEKLFF. CDR3 DNA sequence: TGTGCCAGTAGTATCTACCCGGGTGAAAAACTGTTTTTT. The full variable domain, its missing parts supplied by reference TRBV19 and TRBJ1-4, is DGGITQSPKYLFRKEGQNVTLSCEQNLNHDAMYWYRQDPGQGLRLIYYSQIVNDFQKGDIAEGYSVSREKKESFPLTVTSAQKNPTAFYLCASSIYPGEKLFFGSGTQLSVL.

The genes are TRBV2 and TRBJ1-1; 10 bases are a match to TRBD1. The ends lost 11 bases at V and 5 bases at J; junction bases unmatched: 8. Germline V gene data show CDR1 as SNHLY and CDR2 as FYNNEI. This CDR3 spans 13 amino acids. CDR3 sequence (DNA): TGTGCCGCCTCGACAGGGGGCCGGACTGAAGCTTTCTTT. Translated, it gives CAASTGGRTEAFF.